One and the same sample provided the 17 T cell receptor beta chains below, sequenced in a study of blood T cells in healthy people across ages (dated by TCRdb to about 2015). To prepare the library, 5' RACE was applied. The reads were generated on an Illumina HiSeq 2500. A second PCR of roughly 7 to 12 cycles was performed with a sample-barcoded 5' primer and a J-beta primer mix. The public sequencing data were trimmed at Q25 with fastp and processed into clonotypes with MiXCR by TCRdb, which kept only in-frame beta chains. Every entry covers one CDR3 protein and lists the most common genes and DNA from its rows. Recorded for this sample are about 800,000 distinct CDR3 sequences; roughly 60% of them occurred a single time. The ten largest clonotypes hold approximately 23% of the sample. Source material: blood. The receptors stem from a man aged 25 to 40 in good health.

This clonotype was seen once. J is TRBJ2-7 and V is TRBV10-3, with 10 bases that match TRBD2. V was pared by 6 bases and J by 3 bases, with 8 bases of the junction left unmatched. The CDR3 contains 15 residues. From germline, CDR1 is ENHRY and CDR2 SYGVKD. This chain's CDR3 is CAIRASGGGLYEQYF. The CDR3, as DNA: TGTGCCATCAGGGCTAGCGGGGGAGGGCTCTACGAGCAGTACTTC.

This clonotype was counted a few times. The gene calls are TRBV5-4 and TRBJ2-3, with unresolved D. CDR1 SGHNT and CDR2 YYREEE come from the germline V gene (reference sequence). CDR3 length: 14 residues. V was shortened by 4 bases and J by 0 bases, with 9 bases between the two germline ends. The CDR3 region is CASSGDSSTDTQYF. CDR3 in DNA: TGTGCCAGCAGCGGGGATTCTAGCACAGATACGCAGTATTTT. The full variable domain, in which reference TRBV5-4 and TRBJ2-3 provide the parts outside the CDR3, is ETGVTQSPTHLIKTRGQQVTLRCSSQSGHNTVSWYQQALGQGPQFIFQYYREEENGRGNFPPRFSGLQFPNYSSELNVNALELDDSALYLCASSGDSSTDTQYFGPGTRLTVL.

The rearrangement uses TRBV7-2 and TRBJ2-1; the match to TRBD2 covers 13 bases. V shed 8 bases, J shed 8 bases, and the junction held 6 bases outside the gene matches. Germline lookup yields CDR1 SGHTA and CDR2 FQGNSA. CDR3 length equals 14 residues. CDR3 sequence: CASLKLAGGHEQFF. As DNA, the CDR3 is TGTGCCAGCCTGAAACTAGCGGGAGGGCATGAGCAGTTCTTC.

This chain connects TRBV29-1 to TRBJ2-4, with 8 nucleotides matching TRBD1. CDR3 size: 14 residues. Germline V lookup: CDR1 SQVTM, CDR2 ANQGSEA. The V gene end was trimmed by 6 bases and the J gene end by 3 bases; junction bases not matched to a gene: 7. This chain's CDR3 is CSVVPGTGKNIQYF. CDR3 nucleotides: TGCAGCGTAGTCCCCGGGACAGGCAAAAACATTCAGTACTTC.

The CDR3 reads CASSPGVAEPQETQYF. The CDR3 region has the DNA TGTGCCAGCAGCCCCGGGGTAGCGGAACCCCAAGAGACCCAGTACTTC. The chain joins TRBV9 to TRBJ2-5; D is perhaps TRBD2 (6 bases). The ends were cut back, 4 bases at V and 1 base at J, with 17 bases in the middle. The CDR3 runs 16 residues. Germline V CDR1 and CDR2: SGDLS, YYNGEE.

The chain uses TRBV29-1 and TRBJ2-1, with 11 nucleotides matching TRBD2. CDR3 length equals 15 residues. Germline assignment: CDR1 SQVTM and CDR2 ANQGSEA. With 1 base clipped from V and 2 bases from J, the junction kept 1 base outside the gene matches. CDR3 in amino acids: CSVEVTSGAYNEQFF. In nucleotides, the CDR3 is TGCAGCGTTGAAGTGACTAGCGGGGCCTACAATGAGCAGTTCTTC.

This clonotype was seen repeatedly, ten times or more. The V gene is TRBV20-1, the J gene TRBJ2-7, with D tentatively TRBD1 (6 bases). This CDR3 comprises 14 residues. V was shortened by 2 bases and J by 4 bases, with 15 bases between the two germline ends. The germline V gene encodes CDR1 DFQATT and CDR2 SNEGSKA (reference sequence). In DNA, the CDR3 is TGCAGTGCTAGAACCGGGACAAACTATTACGAGCAGTACTTC. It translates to CSARTGTNYYEQYF.

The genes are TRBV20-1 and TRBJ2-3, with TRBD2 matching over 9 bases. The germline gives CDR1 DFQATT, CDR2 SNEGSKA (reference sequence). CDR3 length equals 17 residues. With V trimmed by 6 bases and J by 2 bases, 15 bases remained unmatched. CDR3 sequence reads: CSAPLAGRNPITDTQYF. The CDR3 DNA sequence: TGCAGTGCGCCGCTAGCGGGAAGAAATCCTATCACAGATACGCAGTATTTT.

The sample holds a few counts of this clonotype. The CDR3 region is CASSQVVQSTGYTF. The CDR3 region has the DNA TGTGCCAGCAGCCAAGTTGTCCAATCGACTGGCTACACCTTC. The chain joins TRBV3-1 to TRBJ1-2; no firm D call. Trimming cost V 1 base and J 7 bases, with 13 bases left between them. The germline V gene encodes CDR1 LGHDT and CDR2 YNNKEL (reference sequence). The CDR3 has 14 amino acids.

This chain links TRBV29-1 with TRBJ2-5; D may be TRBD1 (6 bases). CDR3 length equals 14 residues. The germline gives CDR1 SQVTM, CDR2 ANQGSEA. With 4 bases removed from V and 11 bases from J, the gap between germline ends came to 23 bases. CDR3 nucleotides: TGCAGCGTTGCGGCAGGGGATTTTCGGAGTGAGCAGTACTTC. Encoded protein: CSVAAGDFRSEQYF.

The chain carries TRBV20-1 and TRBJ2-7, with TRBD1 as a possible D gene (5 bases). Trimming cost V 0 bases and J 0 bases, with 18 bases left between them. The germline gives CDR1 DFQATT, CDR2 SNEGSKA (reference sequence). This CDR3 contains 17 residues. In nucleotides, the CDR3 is TGCAGTGCTAGAGAACGGATGGGGCTTGGTTTCTCCTACGAGCAGTACTTC. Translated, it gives CSARERMGLGFSYEQYF.

CDR3 region: CASSQGTGQGGYEQYF. CDR3 nucleotide sequence: TGCGCCAGCAGCCAAGGCACTGGACAGGGGGGCTACGAGCAGTACTTC. This chain connects TRBV4-3 to TRBJ2-7; TRBD1 agrees at 10 bases. Per the germline V gene, CDR1 is LGHNA and CDR2 is YSLEER. This CDR3 comprises 16 residues. The V gene end was trimmed by 1 base and the J gene end by 3 bases; junction bases not matched to a gene: 6.

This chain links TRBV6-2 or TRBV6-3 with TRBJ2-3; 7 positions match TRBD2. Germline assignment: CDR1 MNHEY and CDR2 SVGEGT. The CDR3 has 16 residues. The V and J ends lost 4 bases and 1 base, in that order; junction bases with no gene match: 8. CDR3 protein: CASSSLPGGGTDTQYF. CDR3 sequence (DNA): TGTGCCAGCAGTTCTCTTCCGGGAGGAGGCACAGATACGCAGTATTTT.

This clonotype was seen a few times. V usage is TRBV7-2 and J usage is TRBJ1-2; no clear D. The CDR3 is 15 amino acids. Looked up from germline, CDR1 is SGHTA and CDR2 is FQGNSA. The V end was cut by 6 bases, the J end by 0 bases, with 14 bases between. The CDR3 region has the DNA TGTGCCAGCAGTTTACAAGGAATAGCTAACTATGGCTACACCTTC. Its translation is CASSLQGIANYGYTF.

CDR3 in DNA: TGCAGTGCTGAAACCAGCTCCTATGGCTACACCTTC. It codes for CSAETSSYGYTF. The J gene is TRBJ1-2, the V gene TRBV20-1; D remains ambiguous. The CDR3 has 12 residues. Germline CDR1 is DFQATT and CDR2 is SNEGSKA (reference sequence). Trimming left V 5 bases short and J 4 bases short, with 11 bases between.

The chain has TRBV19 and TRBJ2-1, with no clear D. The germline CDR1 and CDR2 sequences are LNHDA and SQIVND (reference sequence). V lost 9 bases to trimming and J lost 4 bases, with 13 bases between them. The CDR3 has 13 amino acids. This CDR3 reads CASQLDLYNEQFF. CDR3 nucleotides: TGTGCCAGCCAACTTGACTTGTACAATGAGCAGTTCTTC.

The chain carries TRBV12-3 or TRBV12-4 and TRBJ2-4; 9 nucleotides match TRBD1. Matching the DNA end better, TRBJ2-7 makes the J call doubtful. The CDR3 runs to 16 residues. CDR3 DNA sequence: TGTGCCAGCAGTTTAGCGAGCGACAGGGGGTCCCACGAGCAGTACTTC. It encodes CASSLASDRGSHEQYF.